Listed below are T cell receptor beta chains from one sample, sequenced in a study of T cell repertoires in ileal Crohn's disease. Sequencing was performed with immunoSEQ multiplex PCR; in TCRdb, only in-frame clones are kept and a portion is missing. The sample yields some 5,000 clones, around 85% seen once. Sequenced input: ileal tissue. These receptors came from an adult with Crohn's disease. Both conserved end residues are part of each CDR3. D genes are given only for firm matches. Part of the rows lack a size; the others show once, few, many or a class for expanded clones.

TRBD1	TRBV12-5	-	TRBJ2-7	CASGPTGERGEQYF	TGTGCTAGTGGCCCGACAGGGGAACGCGGCGAGCAGTACTTC
-	TRBV6-1	-	TRBJ1-6	CASSESSYNSPLHF	TGTGCCAGCAGTGAGAGCTCCTATAATTCACCCCTCCACTTT
-	TRBV9	-	TRBJ1-4	CASSVDVGEGEKLFF	TGTGCCAGCAGCGTAGATGTAGGGGAGGGTGAAAAACTGTTTTTT
TRBD2	TRBV28	-	TRBJ2-5	CASSVSGEETQYF	TGTGCCAGCAGTGTTAGCGGGGAGGAGACCCAGTACTTC
TRBD1	TRBV7-8	few	TRBJ1-6	CASSYFDRTGGLHF	TGTGCCAGCAGCTACTTCGATAGAACAGGGGGGCTCCACTTT
TRBD2	TRBV7-3	few	TRBJ2-1	CASSLLGLAGGNEQFF	TGTGCCAGCAGCCTCCTGGGACTAGCGGGGGGTAATGAGCAGTTCTTC
-	TRBV5-1	-	TRBJ2-2	CASSLQSGELFF	TGCGCCAGCAGCTTACAGAGCGGGGAGCTGTTTTTT
-	TRBV29-1	-	TRBJ1-5	CSVGEDQPQHF	TGCAGCGTTGGGGAGGATCAGCCCCAGCATTTT
-	TRBV2	-	TRBJ2-1	CASNGIGQVTNEQFF	TGTGCCAGCAACGGGATCGGTCAAGTGACCAATGAGCAGTTCTTC
TRBD1	TRBV7-9	few	TRBJ1-4	CASSSGTGVTNEKLFF	TGTGCCAGCAGCTCAGGCACAGGGGTAACTAATGAAAAACTGTTTTTT
TRBD1	TRBV2	-	TRBJ2-7	CASSEAQQGARYF	TGTGCCAGCAGTGAAGCGCAACAGGGGGCACGGTACTTC
-	TRBV5-1	large	TRBJ1-2	CASSLRTDNYGYTF	TGCGCCAGCAGCTTGAGGACAGATAACTATGGCTACACCTTC